This is a list of T cell receptor beta chains from one sample in a study of cytomegalovirus exposure and HLA in healthy donors. Libraries were prepared by immunoSEQ multiplex PCR; TCRdb keeps only in-frame clonotypes and omits some of them. The sample records approximately 260,000 clones, 65% to 90% being singletons. Input material: PBMCs. These receptors were taken from a woman younger than 35 in good health and CMV-seronegative. The CDR3 runs from the conserved cysteine through the conserved F or W. D genes are given only for firm matches. The size entry is marked missing in some rows and otherwise reads once, few, many or a size class.

clone size,J gene,D gene,V gene,CDR3 DNA,CDR3 protein
-,TRBJ1-1,-,TRBV6-1,TGTGCCAGCAGTGGTCCACCGACATACTTGAACACTGAAGCTTTCTTT,CASSGPPTYLNTEAFF
-,TRBJ1-2,TRBD1,TRBV9,TGTGCCAGCAGCGCCACGGGACAGCCTAACTATGGCTACACCTTC,CASSATGQPNYGYTF
once,TRBJ2-7,-,TRBV14,TGTGCCAGCAGCCAAGAGGCCCTGGTCTCCTACGAGCAGTACTTC,CASSQEALVSYEQYF
-,TRBJ2-2,TRBD2,TRBV27,TGTGCCAGCGGAGGGAGGGGGAACACCGGGGAGCTGTTTTTT,CASGGRGNTGELFF
-,TRBJ2-3,TRBD2,TRBV7-7,TGTGCTAGCAGCTTTGCGGGCGGGGGGGCGACAGATACGCAGTATTTT,CASSFAGGGATDTQYF
-,TRBJ1-2,TRBD1,TRBV6-5,TGTGCCAGCAGTTACGGGGGACAGGGCGATGGCTACACCTTC,CASSYGGQGDGYTF
-,TRBJ1-2,-,TRBV6-5,TGTGCCAGCAGGATTTGGGCAAACGCGGGCTATGGCTACACCTTC,CASRIWANAGYGYTF
-,TRBJ2-6,-,TRBV4-1,TGCGCCAGCAGCCAATCTAGCTCTGGGGCCAACGTCCTGACTTTC,CASSQSSSGANVLTF
-,TRBJ1-1,-,TRBV13,TGTGCCAGCAGCGTCCTCTCAGGGTTCACTGAAGCTTTCTTT,CASSVLSGFTEAFF
-,TRBJ2-7,TRBD2,TRBV7-6,TGTGCCAGCAGCCCCAGACTAGCGGAAGACTACGAGCAGTACTTC,CASSPRLAEDYEQYF
-,TRBJ2-1,TRBD2,TRBV27,TGTGCCAGCAGTTTAGGGACTAGCGGGGGAGGTGAGCAGTTCTTC,CASSLGTSGGGEQFF
-,TRBJ2-7,TRBD2,TRBV7-6,TGTGCCAGCAGCTTAGGACTAGCGGGAGCTACGACCTACGAGCAGTACTTC,CASSLGLAGATTYEQYF
once,TRBJ2-7,-,TRBV28,TGTGCCAGCAGTTTTTGGGGGGAAAAGTCCTACGAGCAGTACTTC,CASSFWGEKSYEQYF
-,TRBJ2-2,-,TRBV30,TGTGCCTGGAGCAGGGCCACCGGGGAGCTGTTTTTT,CAWSRATGELFF
once,TRBJ1-2,TRBD1,TRBV6-5,TGTGCCAGCACCCCTCTCGACAGGGGTAAGGCTGGCTACACCTTC,CASTPLDRGKAGYTF
-,TRBJ2-3,-,TRBV11-2,TGTGCCAGCAGCCCTCGGTTACCGCAGTATTTT,CASSPRLPQYF
-,TRBJ2-3,-,TRBV4-1,TGCGCCAGCAGCCAAGATGCGGGCACAGATACGCAGTATTTT,CASSQDAGTDTQYF
-,TRBJ1-1,-,TRBV27,TGTGCCAGCAGCCCTGGGGAAAGGGGGAACACTGAAGCTTTCTTT,CASSPGERGNTEAFF
-,TRBJ1-2,TRBD1,TRBV7-2,TGTGCCAGCAGCTTAGCCCCTACAGGGGTACTCTACACCTTC,CASSLAPTGVLYTF
-,TRBJ1-1,TRBD1,TRBV5-1,TGCGCCAGCAGCCCAGGGGACAGGGCGCGGAACACTGAAGCTTTCTTT,CASSPGDRARNTEAFF
few,TRBJ1-2,-,TRBV30,TGTGCCTGGAGCCGCTCAGGGATCTATGGCTACACCTTC,CAWSRSGIYGYTF
-,TRBJ1-6,TRBD1,TRBV30,TGTGCCTGGAGTGTACTTTTCCTCCGGGACAGGGTTTCGGATTCACCCCTCCACTTT,CAWSVLFLRDRVSDSPLHF
-,TRBJ2-7,-,TRBV11-3,TGTGCCAGCAGCCCAGATGGGGAGGTTAGGGACGAGCAGTACTTC,CASSPDGEVRDEQYF
-,TRBJ2-2,TRBD2,TRBV5-1,TGCGCCAGCAGCTTGCGGGGGGGCCGCGCCGGGGAGCTGTTTTTT,CASSLRGGRAGELFF
-,TRBJ2-3,TRBD2,TRBV30,TGTGCCTGGACGTTGGCGGGAGGCACAGATACGCAGTATTTT,CAWTLAGGTDTQYF
-,TRBJ1-1,-,TRBV18,TGTGCCAGCTCACCATACAGGGCCAACACTGAAGCTTTCTTT,CASSPYRANTEAFF
-,TRBJ2-5,-,TRBV6-1,TGTGCCAGCAGTGAATCCTCAGGGGACCTCCCTCCGGAGACCCAGTACTTC,CASSESSGDLPPETQYF
-,TRBJ1-2,-,TRBV10-1,TGCGCCAGCAGTGAGTCACACACCTATGGCTACACCTTC,CASSESHTYGYTF
-,TRBJ2-1,TRBD2,TRBV27,TGTGCCAGCAGAAAACCGGGACTAGCGATCAATGAGCAGTTCTTC,CASRKPGLAINEQFF
-,TRBJ1-3,TRBD1,TRBV6-5,TGTGCCAGCAGTTATTCGGGACAGGGGCAAAACACCATATATTTT,CASSYSGQGQNTIYF
-,TRBJ2-5,-,TRBV30,TGTGCCTTCTCGGGGCAAGAGACCCAGTACTTC,CAFSGQETQYF
once,TRBJ2-7,-,TRBV5-4,TGTGCCAGCAGCCACGGGTATTCGAAAATCCTCATCTACGAGCAGTACTTC,CASSHGYSKILIYEQYF
-,TRBJ1-5,-,TRBV6-5,TGTGCCAGCAGTTCCCAGGGGATTAGCAATCAGCCCCAGCATTTT,CASSSQGISNQPQHF
-,TRBJ1-5,-,TRBV6-5,TGTGCCAGCACCATACGGGGGGTTTCTCAGCCCCAGCATTTT,CASTIRGVSQPQHF
few,TRBJ2-7,-,TRBV14,TGTGCCAGCAGCCTTTCAGGCGGAGGAGAGCAGTACTTC,CASSLSGGGEQYF
-,TRBJ2-5,-,TRBV6-6,TGTGCCAGCAGTCCTAGCGCCAAAGAGACCCAGTACTTC,CASSPSAKETQYF
-,TRBJ1-2,-,TRBV19,TGTGCCAGTAGTATTGGGGAGGGTAACTATGGCTACACCTTC,CASSIGEGNYGYTF
-,TRBJ1-2,TRBD1,TRBV7-3,TGTGCCAGCAGCCCCGACAGGGAGTATGGCTACACCTTC,CASSPDREYGYTF
-,TRBJ2-2,TRBD2,TRBV11-2,TGTGCCAGCAGCTTAGTAGGAGCGGGGGAGAACACCGGGGAGCTGTTTTTT,CASSLVGAGENTGELFF
-,TRBJ1-1,TRBD1,TRBV19,TGTGCCAGTAGTATAGGACAGGGGAGGAAAAATACTGAAGCTTTCTTT,CASSIGQGRKNTEAFF
-,TRBJ1-2,-,TRBV28,TGTGCCAGCCGAGCCGGCGGATATGGCTACACCTTC,CASRAGGYGYTF
-,TRBJ2-7,TRBD1,TRBV30,TGTGCCTGGAGTGCAACAGGGGGAGAGCAGTACTTC,CAWSATGGEQYF
-,TRBJ2-7,TRBD1,TRBV5-6,TGTGCCAGCAGCTTGGGGTTGGTCAGGGGGCAAGGCGAGCAGTACTTC,CASSLGLVRGQGEQYF
-,TRBJ1-2,-,TRBV28,TGTGCCAGCAGTTCACCGCGGGGATTGGACTATGGCTACACCTTC,CASSSPRGLDYGYTF
-,TRBJ2-1,TRBD2,TRBV5-1,TGCGCCAGCAGCCGGACTAGCGGGAGTAGTTACAATGAGCAGTTCTTC,CASSRTSGSSYNEQFF
-,TRBJ2-7,TRBD1,TRBV27,TGTGCCAGCAGTTTAACGGGGACAGGGGACTACGAGCAGTACTTC,CASSLTGTGDYEQYF
-,TRBJ2-7,-,TRBV19,TGTGCCAGTAGTATCCGGGACGAGCAGTACTTC,CASSIRDEQYF
-,TRBJ2-7,TRBD2,TRBV11-2,TGTGCCAGCGAAGAAGCTCGGGCTTATGGACTAGTCTACGAGCAGTACTTC,CASEEARAYGLVYEQYF
-,TRBJ2-5,TRBD2,TRBV7-6,TGTGCCAGCAGCCATGGGACTAGCGGGGGGGCCTTGGAGACCCAGTACTTC,CASSHGTSGGALETQYF
-,TRBJ2-1,TRBD2,TRBV15,TGTGCCACTGCTCTGGCGGGAGTGAATGAGCAGTTCTTC,CATALAGVNEQFF
-,TRBJ1-1,TRBD1,TRBV7-3,TGTGCCAGCAGTCCACAGGGGACGGCGAACACTGAAGCTTTCTTT,CASSPQGTANTEAFF